This is a list of T cell receptor beta chains from one sample in a study of molecular identifiers for immune sequencing clone quantification. TCRdb called the PCR reads again in MiXCR, with one record for every CDR3 protein. The sample has hundreds of thousands of distinct CDR3 sequences, around 25% seen once. Sample: naive CD8+ T cells from blood, with Jurkat cell RNA spiked in. These TCRs come from a human donor in good health. Some libraries in this study had Jurkat cell RNA spiked in. Each CDR3 is given without its conserved first and last residue.

J gene,V gene,CDR3 protein
TRBJ1-6,TRBV20-1,SARDSRQGYNSPLH
TRBJ2-3,TRBV12-5,ASGAGLAADTQY
TRBJ1-1,TRBV28,ASSPLDSEAF
TRBJ2-1,TRBV7-9,ASSQAGSHYNEQF
TRBJ1-1,TRBV6-6,ASRGGGTEAF
TRBJ1-1,TRBV29-1,SVHQGAWTEAF
TRBJ1-2,TRBV5-5,ASSLIEDYGYT
TRBJ1-5,TRBV27,ASSLWGIGNQPQH
TRBJ2-7,TRBV19,ASSILASNSYEQY
TRBJ1-1,TRBV12-3/TRBV12-4,ASRIGGSEAF
TRBJ1-1,TRBV20-1,SARDGEVVTEAF
TRBJ2-7,TRBV7-9,ASSSGLQSYEQY
TRBJ2-7,TRBV6-2/TRBV6-3,ASSYEGDYEQY
TRBJ2-5,TRBV4-1,ASSPGGSQGVETQY
TRBJ2-5,TRBV28,ASSHYYGATGTQY
TRBJ1-1,TRBV7-9,ASKEWDRSGTEAF
TRBJ1-2,TRBV28,ASSQALGQGDFPNYGYT